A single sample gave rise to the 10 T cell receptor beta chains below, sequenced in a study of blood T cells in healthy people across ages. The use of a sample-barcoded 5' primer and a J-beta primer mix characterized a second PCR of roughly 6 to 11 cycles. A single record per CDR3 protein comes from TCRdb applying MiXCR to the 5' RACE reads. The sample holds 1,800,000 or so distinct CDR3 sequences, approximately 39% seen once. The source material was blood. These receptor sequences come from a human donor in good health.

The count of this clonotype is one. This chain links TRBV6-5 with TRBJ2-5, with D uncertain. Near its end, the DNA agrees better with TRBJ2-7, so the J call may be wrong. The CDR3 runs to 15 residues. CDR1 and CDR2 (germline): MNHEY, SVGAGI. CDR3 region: CASSYSRLSTHEQYF. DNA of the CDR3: TGTGCCAGCAGTTACAGTCGACTCAGCACCCACGAGCAGTACTTC.

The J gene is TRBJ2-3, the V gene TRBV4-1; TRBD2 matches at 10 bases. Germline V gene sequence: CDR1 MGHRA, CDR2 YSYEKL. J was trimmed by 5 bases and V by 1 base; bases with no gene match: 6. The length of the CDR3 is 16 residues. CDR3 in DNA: TGCGCCAGCAGCCAAGGAGCGGGGGGGCTCGGAGATACGCAGTATTTT. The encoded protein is CASSQGAGGLGDTQYF.

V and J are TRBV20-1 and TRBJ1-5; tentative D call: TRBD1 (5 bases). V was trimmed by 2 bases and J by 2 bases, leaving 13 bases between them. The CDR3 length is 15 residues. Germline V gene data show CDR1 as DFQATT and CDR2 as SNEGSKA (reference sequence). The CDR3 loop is CSARRGPDGNQPQHF. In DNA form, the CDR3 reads TGCAGTGCTAGACGGGGCCCGGATGGCAATCAGCCCCAGCATTTT.

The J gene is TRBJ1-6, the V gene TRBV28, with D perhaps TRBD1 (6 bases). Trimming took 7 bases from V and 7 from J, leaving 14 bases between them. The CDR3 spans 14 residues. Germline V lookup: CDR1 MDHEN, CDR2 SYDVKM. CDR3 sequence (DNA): TGTGCCAGCACCTATACAGGGCACAATTCACCCCTCCACTTT. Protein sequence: CASTYTGHNSPLHF.

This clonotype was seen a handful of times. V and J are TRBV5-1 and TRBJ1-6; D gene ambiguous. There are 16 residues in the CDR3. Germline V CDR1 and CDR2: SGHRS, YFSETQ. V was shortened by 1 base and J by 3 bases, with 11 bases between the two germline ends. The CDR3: CASSLRDYYYNSPLHF. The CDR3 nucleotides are TGCGCCAGCAGCTTGAGAGACTACTACTATAATTCACCCCTCCACTTT.

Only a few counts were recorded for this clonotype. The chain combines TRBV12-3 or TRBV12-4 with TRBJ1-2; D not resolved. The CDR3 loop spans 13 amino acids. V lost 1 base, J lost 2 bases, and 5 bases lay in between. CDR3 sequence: CASSLGKNYGYTF. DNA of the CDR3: TGTGCCAGCAGTTTAGGGAAGAACTATGGCTACACCTTC.

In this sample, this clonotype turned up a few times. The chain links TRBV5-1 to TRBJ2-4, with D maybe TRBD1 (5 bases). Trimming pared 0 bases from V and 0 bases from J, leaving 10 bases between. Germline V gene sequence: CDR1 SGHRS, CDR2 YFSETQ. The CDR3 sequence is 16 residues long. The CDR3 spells CASSLAPREAKNIQYF. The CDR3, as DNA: TGCGCCAGCAGCTTGGCCCCCAGGGAAGCCAAAAACATTCAGTACTTC.

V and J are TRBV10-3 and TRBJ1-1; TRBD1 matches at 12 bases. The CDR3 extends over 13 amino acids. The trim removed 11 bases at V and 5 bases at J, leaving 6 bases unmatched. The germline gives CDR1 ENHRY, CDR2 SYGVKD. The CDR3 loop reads CASLGQGATEAFF. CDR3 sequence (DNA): TGTGCCTCCCTGGGACAGGGGGCGACTGAAGCTTTCTTT.

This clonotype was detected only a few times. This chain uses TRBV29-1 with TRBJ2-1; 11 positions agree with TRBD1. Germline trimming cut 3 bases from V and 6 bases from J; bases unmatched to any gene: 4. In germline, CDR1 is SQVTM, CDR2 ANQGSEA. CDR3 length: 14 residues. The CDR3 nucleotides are TGCAGCGTTGAGGTGGGACAGGGGGTCAATGAGCAGTTCTTC. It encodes CSVEVGQGVNEQFF.

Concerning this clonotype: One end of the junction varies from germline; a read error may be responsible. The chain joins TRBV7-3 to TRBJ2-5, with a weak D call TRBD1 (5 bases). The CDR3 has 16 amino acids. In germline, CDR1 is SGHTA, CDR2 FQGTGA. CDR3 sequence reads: CASTLLGQTLRETQYF. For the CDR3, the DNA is TGTGCCAGCACCTTACTGGGGCAGACCTTAAGAGAGACCCAGTACTTC.